These T cell receptor beta chains were read from a single sample in a study of blood T cell repertoires in COVID-19. Measured with immunoSEQ multiplex PCR; TCRdb has only the in-frame clones, and not every one. This sample has around 140,000 clones; almost 85% occur once, and the top ten carry 3.4%. The specimen sequenced was PBMCs or T cells enriched from blood (not recorded which). Receptor source: a woman between 45 and 65 years old with acute COVID-19. CDR3s include the opening cysteine and the closing phenylalanine or tryptophan.

CDR3 protein: CASSWGGVEQYF; J gene: TRBJ2-7; V gene: TRBV27
CDR3 protein: CASSLSSTNEKLFF; J gene: TRBJ1-4; V gene: TRBV5-1
CDR3 protein: CASRKQGRETQYF; J gene: TRBJ2-5; V gene: TRBV6-5
CDR3 protein: CSVEAGVNNEQFF; J gene: TRBJ2-1; V gene: TRBV29-1
CDR3 protein: CASSIIQINQPQHF; J gene: TRBJ1-5; V gene: TRBV19
CDR3 protein: CASSFGNQPQHF; J gene: TRBJ1-5; V gene: TRBV12-3/TRBV12-4
CDR3 protein: CASSRDSGSGETQYF; J gene: TRBJ2-5; V gene: TRBV2
CDR3 protein: CASSPHGLAGADTQYF; J gene: TRBJ2-3; V gene: TRBV11-1
CDR3 protein: CASSRGQGNGYTF; J gene: TRBJ1-2; V gene: TRBV3-1/TRBV3-2
CDR3 protein: CSATSLELQFF; J gene: TRBJ2-1; V gene: TRBV20-1
CDR3 protein: CASSLQGASYGYTF; J gene: TRBJ1-2; V gene: TRBV5-6
CDR3 protein: CASSREDSPLHF; J gene: TRBJ1-6; V gene: TRBV18
CDR3 protein: CATSQGGDTDTQYF; J gene: TRBJ2-3; V gene: TRBV15
CDR3 protein: CASSLRQGPYEQYF; J gene: TRBJ2-7; V gene: TRBV11-1
CDR3 protein: CASSVAPPQPGTYNEQFF; J gene: TRBJ2-1; V gene: TRBV9
CDR3 protein: CASSQVVGSHEQYF; J gene: TRBJ2-7; V gene: TRBV14
CDR3 protein: CASSSQGGLSGNTIYF; J gene: TRBJ1-3; V gene: TRBV6-6
CDR3 protein: CASTETAGTEAFF; J gene: TRBJ1-1; V gene: TRBV19
CDR3 protein: CAWSGLAGGTGELFF; J gene: TRBJ2-2; V gene: TRBV30
CDR3 protein: CAWRGPPGGTQYF; J gene: TRBJ2-5; V gene: TRBV30
CDR3 protein: CASSRQGLYGYTF; J gene: TRBJ1-2; V gene: TRBV2
CDR3 protein: CASSLGGISSYNEQFF; J gene: TRBJ2-1; V gene: TRBV11-2
CDR3 protein: CASRGSGQNSNQPQHF; J gene: TRBJ1-5; V gene: TRBV19
CDR3 protein: CASSIREGLAGEDEQYF; J gene: TRBJ2-7; V gene: TRBV19
CDR3 protein: CASSYSSGYTF; J gene: TRBJ1-2; V gene: TRBV2
CDR3 protein: CASSPGGRGTGELFF; J gene: TRBJ2-2; V gene: TRBV5-1
CDR3 protein: CASSPTGGSGYTF; J gene: TRBJ1-2; V gene: TRBV6-4
CDR3 protein: CASSFETDYEQYF; J gene: TRBJ2-7; V gene: TRBV19
CDR3 protein: CASSHPGQAAQPQHF; J gene: TRBJ1-5; V gene: TRBV4-2
CDR3 protein: CASSFVIGEQLFF; J gene: TRBJ1-4; V gene: TRBV27
CDR3 protein: CASSVMGPGNTIYF; J gene: TRBJ1-3; V gene: TRBV5-4
CDR3 protein: CASTARVTGNTIYF; J gene: TRBJ1-3; V gene: TRBV6-5
CDR3 protein: CASSPVRAGPNSPLHF; J gene: TRBJ1-6; V gene: TRBV19
CDR3 protein: CASSQGGIRDTGELFF; J gene: TRBJ2-2; V gene: TRBV3-1/TRBV3-2
CDR3 protein: CASSQDHNQPQHF; J gene: TRBJ1-5; V gene: TRBV3-1/TRBV3-2
CDR3 protein: CAWSGGQIYQPQHF; J gene: TRBJ1-5; V gene: TRBV30
CDR3 protein: CASSPGTVPYEQYF; J gene: TRBJ2-7; V gene: TRBV3-1/TRBV3-2
CDR3 protein: CASSFSGREQFF; J gene: TRBJ2-1; V gene: TRBV7-9
CDR3 protein: CASSFGTRSDTQYF; J gene: TRBJ2-3; V gene: TRBV7-9
CDR3 protein: CASSFDIAYEQYF; J gene: TRBJ2-7; V gene: TRBV27
CDR3 protein: CSVGLPGQRTGEKLFF; J gene: TRBJ1-4; V gene: TRBV29-1
CDR3 protein: CASSRPGGNSYEQYF; J gene: TRBJ2-7; V gene: TRBV19
CDR3 protein: CASRRGDQPQHF; J gene: TRBJ1-5; V gene: TRBV6-5
CDR3 protein: CASSSAPGQGAGEQYF; J gene: TRBJ2-7; V gene: TRBV6-5
CDR3 protein: CASSLDAGAPYEQYF; J gene: TRBJ2-7; V gene: TRBV7-2
CDR3 protein: CASSLGTGGFSNQPQHF; J gene: TRBJ1-5; V gene: TRBV2
CDR3 protein: CAISDPGGSGETQYF; J gene: TRBJ2-5; V gene: TRBV10-3
CDR3 protein: CASSLTGTGTYEQYF; J gene: TRBJ2-7; V gene: TRBV7-9